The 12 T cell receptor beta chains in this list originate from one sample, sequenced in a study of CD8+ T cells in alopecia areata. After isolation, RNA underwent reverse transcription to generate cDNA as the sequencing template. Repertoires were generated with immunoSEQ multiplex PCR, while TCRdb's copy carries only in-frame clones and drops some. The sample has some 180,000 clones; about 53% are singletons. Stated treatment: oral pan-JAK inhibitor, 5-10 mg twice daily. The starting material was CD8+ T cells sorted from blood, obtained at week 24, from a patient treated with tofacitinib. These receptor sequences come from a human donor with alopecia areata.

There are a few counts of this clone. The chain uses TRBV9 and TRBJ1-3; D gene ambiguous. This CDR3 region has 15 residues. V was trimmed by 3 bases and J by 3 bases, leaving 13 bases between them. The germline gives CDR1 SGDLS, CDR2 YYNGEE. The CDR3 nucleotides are TGTGCCAGCAGCGGAACGCAGGATGTTGGAAACACCATATATTTT. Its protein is CASSGTQDVGNTIYF.

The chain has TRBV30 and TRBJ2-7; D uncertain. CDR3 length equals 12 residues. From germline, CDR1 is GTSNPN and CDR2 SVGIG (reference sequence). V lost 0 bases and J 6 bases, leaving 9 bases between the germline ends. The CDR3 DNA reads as TGTGCCTGGAGTGTAACCACTGGCGAGCAGTACTTC. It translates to CAWSVTTGEQYF.

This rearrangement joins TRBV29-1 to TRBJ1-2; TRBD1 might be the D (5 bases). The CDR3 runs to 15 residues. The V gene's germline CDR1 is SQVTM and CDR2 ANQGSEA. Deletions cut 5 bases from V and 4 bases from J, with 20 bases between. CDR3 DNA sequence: TGCAGCGTTCCCTCACCGGGACGCACTTCCTATGGCTACACCTTC. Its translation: CSVPSPGRTSYGYTF.

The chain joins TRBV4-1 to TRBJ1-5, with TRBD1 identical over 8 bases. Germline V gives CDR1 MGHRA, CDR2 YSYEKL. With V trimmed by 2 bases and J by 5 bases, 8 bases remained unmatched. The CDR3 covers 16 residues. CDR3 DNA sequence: TGCGCCAGCAGCCAAACGGACAGGGCTAGTGATCAGCCCCAGCATTTT. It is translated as CASSQTDRASDQPQHF.

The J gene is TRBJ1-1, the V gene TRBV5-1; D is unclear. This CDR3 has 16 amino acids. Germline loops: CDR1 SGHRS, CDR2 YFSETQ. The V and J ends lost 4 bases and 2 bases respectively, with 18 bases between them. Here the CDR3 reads CASSIRAPGYNTEAFF. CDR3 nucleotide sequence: TGCGCCAGCAGCATCCGGGCCCCTGGGTACAACACTGAAGCTTTCTTT.

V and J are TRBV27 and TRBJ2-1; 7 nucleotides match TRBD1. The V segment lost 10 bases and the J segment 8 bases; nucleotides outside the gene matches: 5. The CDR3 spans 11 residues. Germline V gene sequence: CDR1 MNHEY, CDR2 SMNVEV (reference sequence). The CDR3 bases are TGTGCCACCCAGACAGGGCATGAGCAGTTCTTC. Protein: CATQTGHEQFF.

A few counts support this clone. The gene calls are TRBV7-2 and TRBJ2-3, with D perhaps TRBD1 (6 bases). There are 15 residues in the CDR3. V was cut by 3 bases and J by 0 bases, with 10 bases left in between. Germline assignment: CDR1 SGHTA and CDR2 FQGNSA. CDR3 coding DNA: TGTGCCAGCAGCTTGGGGGCCACTAGCACAGATACGCAGTATTTT. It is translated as CASSLGATSTDTQYF.

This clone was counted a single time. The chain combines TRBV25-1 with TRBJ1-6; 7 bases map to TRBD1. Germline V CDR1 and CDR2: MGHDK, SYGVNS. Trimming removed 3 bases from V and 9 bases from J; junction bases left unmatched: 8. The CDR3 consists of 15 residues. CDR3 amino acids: CASSDRGQTSSPLHF. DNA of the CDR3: TGTGCCAGCAGTGATAGGGGGCAGACTAGTTCACCCCTCCACTTT. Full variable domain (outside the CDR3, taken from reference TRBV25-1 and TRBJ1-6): EADIYQTPRYLVIGTGKKITLECSQTMGHDKMYWYQQDPGMELHLIHYSYGVNSTEKGDLSSESTVSRIRTEHFPLTLESARPSHTSQYLCASSDRGQTSSPLHFGNGTRLTVT.

The CDR3 bases are TGCGCCAGCAGCCAAGATTGGCGGGGATCCGATGGCTACACCTTC. Protein sequence: CASSQDWRGSDGYTF. The chain carries TRBV4-3 and TRBJ1-2; no clear D gene. V was cut by 0 bases and J by 6 bases, with 14 bases left in between. Germline V lookup: CDR1 LGHNA, CDR2 YSLEER. This CDR3 has 15 amino acids.

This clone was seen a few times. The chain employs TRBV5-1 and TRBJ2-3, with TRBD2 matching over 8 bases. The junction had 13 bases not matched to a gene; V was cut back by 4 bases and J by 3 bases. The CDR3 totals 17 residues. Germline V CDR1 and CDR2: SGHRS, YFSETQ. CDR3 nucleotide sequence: TGCGCCAGCAGCCTAATCGTGACCGGGACTAGAACAGATACGCAGTATTTT. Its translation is CASSLIVTGTRTDTQYF.

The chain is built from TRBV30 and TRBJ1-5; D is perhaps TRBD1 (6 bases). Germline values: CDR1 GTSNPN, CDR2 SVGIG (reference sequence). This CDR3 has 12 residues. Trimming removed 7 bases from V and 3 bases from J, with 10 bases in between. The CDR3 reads CASGVDNQPQHF. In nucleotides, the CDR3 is TGTGCCTCAGGGGTCGACAATCAGCCCCAGCATTTT. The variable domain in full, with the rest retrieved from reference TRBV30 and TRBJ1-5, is SQTIHQWPATLVQPVGSPLSLECTVEGTSNPNLYWYRQAAGRGLQLLFYSVGIGQISSEVPQNLSASRPQDRQFILSSKKLLLSDSGFYLCASGVDNQPQHFGDGTRLSIL.

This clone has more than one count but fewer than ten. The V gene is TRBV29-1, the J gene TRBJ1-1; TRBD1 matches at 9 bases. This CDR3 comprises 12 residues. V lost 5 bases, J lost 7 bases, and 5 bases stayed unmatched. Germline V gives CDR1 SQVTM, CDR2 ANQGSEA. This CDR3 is CSVYRGLGEAFF. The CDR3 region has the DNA TGCAGCGTTTACAGGGGGCTTGGTGAAGCTTTCTTT.